These 5 T cell receptor beta chains were sequenced from one sample in a study of shared clonotypes between healthy human individuals. The assay was immunoSEQ multiplex PCR, and TCRdb's table has in-frame clones only and misses some. The sample holds 980,000 or so clones; 76% are singletons and the top ten take 1.5%. Sequences were obtained from memory CD4+ T cells sorted from blood. As for subset: CD45RA-negative fraction. These receptors all stem from a young man in good health.

J is TRBJ2-3 and V is TRBV5-4; D possibly matches TRBD1 or TRBD2 (6 bases each). The germline V and J ends were trimmed by 3 bases and 5 bases, with 19 bases remaining between them. The CDR3 totals 16 residues. Germline CDR1 SGHNT, CDR2 YYREEE (reference sequence). DNA of the CDR3: TGTGCCAGCAGCTCGGGCCGGAGGGGGGCGGGAGATACGCAGTATTTT. This codes for CASSSGRRGAGDTQYF.

The chain uses TRBV9 and TRBJ1-4; 8 nucleotides agree with TRBD1. The CDR3 has 16 amino acids. The V gene's germline CDR1 is SGDLS and CDR2 YYNGEE. J lost 4 bases, V lost 4 bases, and 9 bases had no gene match. CDR3 amino acids: CASSPQGARDNEKLFF. Here the CDR3 DNA reads TGTGCCAGCAGCCCCCAGGGGGCGCGAGATAATGAAAAACTGTTTTTT.

The V gene is TRBV5-1, the J gene TRBJ2-3; D remains unclear. V was pared by 4 bases and J by 4 bases, with 13 bases between. This CDR3 comprises 14 residues. Germline CDR1 is SGHRS and CDR2 is YFSETQ. This CDR3 is CASSGTVPPDTQYF. The CDR3, as DNA: TGCGCCAGCAGCGGAACAGTCCCCCCAGATACGCAGTATTTT.

J is TRBJ2-1 and V is TRBV5-1; no reliable D call. The germline V gene has CDR1 SGHRS and CDR2 YFSETQ. The CDR3 is 15 residues long. The V end was cut by 0 bases, the J end by 5 bases, with 12 bases between. The CDR3: CASSLGYQPNNEQFF. For the CDR3, the DNA is TGCGCCAGCAGCTTGGGTTACCAGCCGAACAATGAGCAGTTCTTC.

About this clone itself: This sample also contains other DNA sequences that code for the same CDR3. The rearrangement links TRBV2 to TRBJ2-7, with D perhaps TRBD1 (5 bases). V was cut by 6 bases and J by 4 bases, with 10 bases left in between. In germline, CDR1 is SNHLY, CDR2 FYNNEI. The CDR3 sequence is 12 residues long. CDR3 in DNA: TGTGCCAGCAGCCGTACAGGTTACGAGCAGTACTTC. As protein: CASSRTGYEQYF.